Below, 17 T cell receptor beta chains from the same sample are listed, as sequenced in a study of CD8 T cells in Susac syndrome. RNA in amounts of roughly 0.5 to 1 ug was reverse transcribed with random hexamers. In TCRdb, the immunoSEQ multiplex PCR reads were re-called with MiXCR into one record per CDR3 protein. The data show about 49,000 distinct CDR3 sequences, with 80% to 95% seen just once and about 0.5% held by the top ten. Sequenced sample: CD8+ T cells from PBMCs. These receptors all stem from a human donor in good health.

The chain is built from TRBV5-4 and TRBJ1-1; 9 nucleotides align to TRBD1. Germline trimming cut 2 bases from V and 3 bases from J; bases unmatched to any gene: 14. This CDR3 spans 18 amino acids. Germline CDR1 and CDR2: SGHNT and YYREEE (reference sequence). The CDR3 DNA is TGTGCCAGCAGCTTCAGGAGGGACTGGACAGGGGCGGACACTGAAGCTTTCTTT. Residues: CASSFRRDWTGADTEAFF.

The chain combines TRBV7-9 with TRBJ2-1; D unresolved. From germline, CDR1 is SEHNR and CDR2 FQNEAQ (reference sequence). There are 11 residues in the CDR3. Deletions cut 5 bases from V and 7 bases from J, with 6 bases between. The CDR3: CASSTPNEQFF. The CDR3 bases are TGTGCCAGCAGCACCCCAAATGAGCAGTTCTTC. Looking up the rest from reference TRBV7-9 and TRBJ2-1 gives the full variable domain: DTGVSQNPRHKITKRGQNVTFRCDPISEHNRLYWYRQTLGQGPEFLTYFQNEAQLEKSRLLSDRFSAERPKGSFSTLEIQRTEQGDSAMYLCASSTPNEQFFGPGTRLTVL.

J is TRBJ2-2 and V is TRBV29-1; D uncertain. The CDR3 runs 11 residues. The ends were cut back, 7 bases at V and 3 bases at J, with 6 bases in the middle. Germline CDR1 reads SQVTM; CDR2 reads ANQGSEA. The CDR3 DNA follows: TGCAGCGCTTTCTACACCGGGGAGCTGTTTTTT. Protein product: CSAFYTGELFF.

The chain employs TRBV19 and TRBJ2-3; D remains ambiguous. Germline V gene sequence: CDR1 LNHDA, CDR2 SQIVND (reference sequence). The CDR3 has 14 amino acids. With 3 bases removed from V and 3 bases from J, the gap between germline ends came to 10 bases. CDR3 loop: CASSIGSPTDTQYF. The CDR3 bases are TGTGCCAGTAGTATCGGCAGTCCGACAGATACGCAGTATTTT.

This clonotype is a singleton in its sample. The rearrangement uses TRBV4-1 and TRBJ1-2; TRBD1 might be the D (5 bases). V dropped 2 bases and J dropped 4 bases, with 14 bases sitting between them. Germline V gene data show CDR1 as MGHRA and CDR2 as YSYEKL. The CDR3 is 15 residues long. CDR3 amino acids: CASSQLPGGGYGYTF. In DNA form, the CDR3 reads TGCGCCAGCAGCCAACTCCCCGGGGGGGGCTATGGCTACACCTTC.

The chain couples TRBV27 to TRBJ2-7; 8 positions match TRBD1. The V segment lost 6 bases and the J segment 4 bases; nucleotides outside the gene matches: 8. Germline V gene sequence: CDR1 MNHEY, CDR2 SMNVEV (reference sequence). The CDR3 consists of 14 residues. As DNA, the CDR3 is TGTGCCAGCAGACAGACAGGGGTGATATACGAGCAGTACTTC. It codes for CASRQTGVIYEQYF.

J is TRBJ2-1 and V is TRBV6-5; unclear D gene. Deletions cut 0 bases from V and 9 bases from J, with 15 bases between. Germline V gives CDR1 MNHEY, CDR2 SVGAGI. The CDR3 runs 15 residues. This CDR3 is CASSYSKESVLEQFF. The CDR3 DNA reads as TGTGCCAGCAGTTACTCGAAGGAGAGTGTTCTTGAGCAGTTCTTC.

V is TRBV6-6 and J is TRBJ2-1, with D unresolved. CDR1 and CDR2 from the germline V gene are MNHNY and SVGAGI (reference sequence). This CDR3 has 13 residues. The ends were cut back, 5 bases at V and 6 bases at J, with 11 bases in the middle. The CDR3 loop is CASSLTDGNEQFF. As DNA, the CDR3 is TGTGCCAGCAGTCTAACCGACGGCAATGAGCAGTTCTTC.

J is TRBJ2-7 and V is TRBV29-1, with 9 nucleotides matching TRBD1. CDR1 is SQVTM, CDR2 ANQGSEA, per germline. The CDR3 has 14 amino acids. V trimming: 8 bases; J trimming: 6 bases; junction bases outside the gene matches: 14. For the CDR3, the DNA is TGCAGCCCAAGGCGACAGGGGGGCTCCCCCGAGCAGTACTTC. This translates into CSPRRQGGSPEQYF.

The chain uses TRBV15 and TRBJ2-1, with a possible D match to TRBD1 (5 bases). Germline V gene data show CDR1 as LNHNV and CDR2 as YYDKDF (reference sequence). CDR3 length: 15 amino acids. Trimming left V 0 bases short and J 8 bases short, with 14 bases between. For the CDR3, the DNA is TGTGCCACCAGCAGAGATCGACCAGGGCAGGATGAGCAGTTCTTC. This encodes CATSRDRPGQDEQFF.

This sequence joins TRBV7-9 and TRBJ2-5; TRBD2 aligns across 10 bases. CDR1 and CDR2 (germline): SEHNR, FQNEAQ (reference sequence). The CDR3 spans 13 residues. V trimming: 4 bases; J trimming: 4 bases; junction bases outside the gene matches: 0. The CDR3 is CASSSSGRETQYF. Here the CDR3 DNA reads TGTGCCAGCAGCTCTAGCGGGAGAGAGACCCAGTACTTC.

This chain joins TRBV29-1 and TRBJ2-7, with D tentatively TRBD1 (5 bases). Germline CDR1 reads SQVTM; CDR2 reads ANQGSEA. This CDR3 is built from 13 residues. Trimming shortened V by 2 bases and J by 0 bases, and 8 bases separated the two germline ends. The CDR3 DNA reads TGCAGCGTTGAAATTGACAGCTCCTACGAGCAGTACTTC. It is translated as CSVEIDSSYEQYF.

The chain links TRBV4-1 to TRBJ2-7; D is possibly TRBD1 or TRBD2 (5 bases each). The CDR3 length is 15 residues. Trimming cost V 4 bases and J 2 bases, with 15 bases left between them. CDR1 and CDR2 (germline): MGHRA, YSYEKL. The CDR3 loop is CASSPRQRAAYEQYF. As DNA, the CDR3 is TGCGCCAGCAGCCCCCGACAGAGGGCGGCCTACGAGCAGTACTTC.

V usage is TRBV15 and J usage is TRBJ2-4; D unclear. The CDR3 length is 14 residues. Trimming shortened V by 2 bases and J by 8 bases, and 13 bases separated the two germline ends. Germline-derived CDR1 and CDR2 are LNHNV and YYDKDF (reference sequence). CDR3 nucleotide sequence: TGTGCCACCAGCAGACGGGTTAGCCAGGACATTCAGTACTTC. Translating it yields CATSRRVSQDIQYF.

The V gene is TRBV5-6, the J gene TRBJ2-7; 9 positions match TRBD1. In germline, CDR1 is SGHDT, CDR2 YYEEEE. V dropped 4 bases and J dropped 5; count of bases not matched to a gene: 7. The CDR3 loop spans 14 amino acids. CDR3 amino acids: CASSDGTGLHEQYF. The CDR3 nucleotides are TGTGCCAGCAGCGACGGGACAGGGCTTCACGAGCAGTACTTC.

The chain recombines TRBV29-1 with TRBJ2-1, with 8 bases fitting TRBD2. The germline V gene has CDR1 SQVTM and CDR2 ANQGSEA. The V gene end was trimmed by 8 bases and the J gene end by 4 bases; junction bases not matched to a gene: 10. The CDR3 contains 14 residues. The CDR3 region has the DNA TGCAGCACGATAGCGGGGTTAAGATACAATGAGCAGTTCTTC. It specifies CSTIAGLRYNEQFF.

CDR3 in amino acids: CASSSWDIYEQYF. CDR3 in DNA: TGTGCCAGCAGCTCCTGGGACATCTACGAGCAGTACTTC. The chain uses TRBV5-8 and TRBJ2-7, with D maybe TRBD1 (6 bases). The CDR3 has 13 residues. Germline loops: CDR1 SGHTS, CDR2 YDEGEE. V was shortened by 3 bases and J by 3 bases, with 10 bases between the two germline ends.